This paragraph covers one T cell receptor beta chain sequence. The data are from a study of control samples from healthy donors and cancer patients. Trimming removed 4 bases at V and 4 bases at J, with 8 bases between. CDR3 size: 13 residues. CDR1 SNHLY and CDR2 FYNNEI come from the germline V gene. Sequenced by immunoSEQ multiplex PCR; TCRdb stores in-frame clones only, minus some. The sample records about 38,000 clones, over 70% being singletons. This TCR came from a woman aged 60-75 years with lung cancer. The sequencing sample was made of PBMCs. V is TRBV2 and J is TRBJ1-5; a possible D gene is TRBD1 (5 bases). The CDR3 loop is CASSAEGNQPQHF. The CDR3, as DNA: TGTGCCAGCAGTGCGGAGGGGAATCAGCCCCAGCATTTT.